One sample yielded the 14 T cell receptor beta chains listed below, sequenced in a study of T cells after posttransplantation cyclophosphamide. Profiled with immunoSEQ multiplex PCR; TCRdb holds only in-frame clones, not every one. The sample consists of tens of thousands of clones, around 80% of them appearing once. A marrow graft followed busulfan-fludarabine conditioning, with cyclophosphamide on days +3 and +4. Source: CD4+ T cells sorted from blood, taken 1,700 to 2,000 days after a stem cell transplant with posttransplant cyclophosphamide. The receptors come from a female patient between 40 and 50 years old who received an allogeneic stem cell transplant from a related donor, was CMV-positive, and had no GVHD. Some T cells may be graft donor cells.

The rearrangement joins TRBV28 to TRBJ1-5, with TRBD1 identical over 10 bases. The germline V gene encodes CDR1 MDHEN and CDR2 SYDVKM. CDR3 size: 14 residues. With V trimmed by 7 bases and J by 6 bases, 6 bases remained unmatched. The CDR3 region has the DNA TGTGCCAGCAAAGAGGGACAGGGGAGTCAGCCCCAGCATTTT. Protein product: CASKEGQGSQPQHF. The full variable domain, rest sourced from reference TRBV28 and TRBJ1-5, is DVKVTQSSRYLVKRTGEKVFLECVQDMDHENMFWYRQDPGLGLRLIYFSYDVKMKEKGDIPEGYSVSREKKERFSLILESASTNQTSMYLCASKEGQGSQPQHFGDGTRLSIL.

The V gene is TRBV18, the J gene TRBJ1-2, with a tentative D call TRBD1 (5 bases). This CDR3 has 14 amino acids. The ends were cut back, 3 bases at V and 4 bases at J, with 12 bases in the middle. The V gene's germline CDR1 is KGHSH and CDR2 LQKENI. The CDR3 here is CASSPSGPPYGYTF. In DNA form, the CDR3 reads TGTGCCAGCTCACCGTCAGGGCCTCCCTATGGCTACACCTTC.

This clone was counted a few times. The V call is TRBV5-1, the J call TRBJ2-2, with 15 bases fitting TRBD2. Trimming removed 3 bases from V and 0 bases from J; junction bases left unmatched: 6. The CDR3 sequence is 19 residues long. Germline values: CDR1 SGHRS, CDR2 YFSETQ. The CDR3 reads CASSYRTSGGAANTGELFF. CDR3 coding DNA: TGCGCCAGCAGCTACCGGACTAGCGGGGGGGCCGCGAACACCGGGGAGCTGTTTTTT.

The chain employs TRBV14 and TRBJ2-2, with TRBD1 identical over 7 bases. With 4 bases clipped from V and 5 bases from J, the junction kept 7 bases outside the gene matches. The CDR3 length is 15 residues. Germline V lookup: CDR1 SGHDN, CDR2 FVKESK. The CDR3 DNA is TGTGCCAGCAGCCCCTTAGGGGGCCCGACCGGGGAGCTGTTTTTT. It translates to CASSPLGGPTGELFF.

The CDR3 nucleotides are TGTGCCAGCAGCTTAGTGGCAGTAAATTCACCCCTCCACTTT. Amino acid sequence: CASSLVAVNSPLHF. The genes are TRBV11-1 and TRBJ1-6; D call uncertain. Between the trimmed V and J ends, which lost 1 base and 7 bases, there was a span of 8 bases. The CDR3 runs 14 residues. The germline CDR1 and CDR2 sequences are SGHAT and FQDESV (reference sequence).

The genes are TRBV29-1 and TRBJ2-6; 7 bases are shared with TRBD1. The CDR3 runs to 15 residues. Germline assignment: CDR1 SQVTM and CDR2 ANQGSEA. V trimming: 5 bases; J trimming: 2 bases; junction bases outside the gene matches: 6. The CDR3 nucleotides read TGCAGCGTTATGTTAGGGACAGCTGGGGCCAACGTCCTGACTTTC. Protein: CSVMLGTAGANVLTF.

This chain uses TRBV7-9 with TRBJ2-7, with 8 bases fitting TRBD1. V gave up 3 bases and J gave up 4 bases; unmatched junction bases: 5. Per germline, CDR1 SEHNR and CDR2 FQNEAQ (reference sequence). The CDR3 contains 14 residues. CDR3 amino acids: CASSFGTGRYEQYF. In DNA, the CDR3 is TGTGCCAGCAGCTTCGGGACAGGTCGGTACGAGCAGTACTTC.

This clone was recorded a few times. The chain uses TRBV10-1 and TRBJ2-2; 7 bases are shared with TRBD1. Per germline, CDR1 WNHNN and CDR2 SYGVQD (reference sequence). The CDR3 has 16 residues. J lost 1 base, V lost 0 bases, and 2 bases had no gene match. In DNA, the CDR3 is TGCGCCAGCAGTGAGTCGCGGACAGGGAACACCGGGGAGCTGTTTTTT. Translated, it gives CASSESRTGNTGELFF.

This clone was counted a few times. The chain recombines TRBV5-4 with TRBJ1-1, with 7 bases identical to TRBD1. Germline-derived CDR1 and CDR2 are SGHNT and YYREEE (reference sequence). CDR3 length equals 15 residues. J was trimmed by 3 bases and V by 7 bases; bases with no gene match: 12. The CDR3, as DNA: TGTGCCAGCTTCCAACAGGGGCGGTACGACACTGAAGCTTTCTTT. Its protein is CASFQQGRYDTEAFF.

The sample holds a few counts of this clone. The genes are TRBV7-9 and TRBJ2-1, with a weak D call TRBD2 (5 bases). V shed 3 bases and J shed 7 bases, with 16 bases lying between them. In germline, CDR1 is SEHNR, CDR2 FQNEAQ (reference sequence). The CDR3 consists of 15 residues. The CDR3 region has the DNA TGTGCCAGCAGCTTTCAAGCGGACTCGGGAAATGAGCAGTTCTTC. Amino acid sequence: CASSFQADSGNEQFF.

The chain joins TRBV11-2 to TRBJ2-5; no clear D. Germline assignment: CDR1 SGHAT and CDR2 FQNNGV. Trimming stripped 5 bases from V and 0 bases from J, with 13 bases between. CDR3 length equals 15 residues. DNA for the CDR3: TGTGCCAGCAGCCCGATCGACACTTACCAAGAGACCCAGTACTTC. Its translation is CASSPIDTYQETQYF.

This chain joins TRBV5-6 and TRBJ2-7, with unresolved D. CDR3 length: 12 residues. Germline CDR1 is SGHDT and CDR2 is YYEEEE. V shed 2 bases and J shed 2 bases, with 5 bases lying between them. CDR3 region: CASSFQTYEQYF. In DNA, the CDR3 is TGTGCCAGCAGCTTCCAGACCTACGAGCAGTACTTC.

In this sample, this clone turned up a few times. The chain combines TRBV5-4 with TRBJ1-2; 8 nucleotides agree with TRBD1. The CDR3 length is 13 residues. Germline V gene lookup returns CDR1 SGHNT and CDR2 YYREEE (reference sequence). V shed 4 bases and J 4 bases; nucleotides not matched to a gene: 3. CDR3 amino acids: CASSADRGYGYTF. The CDR3, as DNA: TGTGCCAGCAGCGCCGACAGGGGCTATGGCTACACCTTC.

This clone was observed a single time. Germline is not matched at one junction end, which may reflect a read error. This sequence joins TRBV6-1 and TRBJ2-1, with a tentative D call TRBD1 (5 bases). The CDR3 sequence is 12 residues long. Germline V gene sequence: CDR1 MNHNS, CDR2 SASEGT. CDR3 nucleotides: TGTTCCAGCCGCCAGGGCTACAATGAGCAGTTCTTC. Protein product: CSSRQGYNEQFF.